This section outlines one TCR beta chain sequence together with its context. Its antigen is undetermined. In TCRdb, the RACE reads were re-called with MiXCR into one record per CDR3 protein. The sample has under 110,000 distinct CDR3 sequences; around 12% are singletons. This sample stems from a study of human T cells and chemical hapten exposure. Study-level background: Sensitizing treatment utilized 2% DPC over a 2 cm by 2 cm portion of upper inner arm skin.

Documented time point: pre-sensitization, week 0. Treatment noted: therapeutic diphenylcyclopropenone sensitization with weekly scalp DPC. Points from the study as a whole: Significantly more large CDR3 similarity clusters were formed by expanded TCRs than by controls.

The CDR3 contains 18 residues. Germline V gives CDR1 KGHSH, CDR2 LQKENI. J lost 0 bases, V lost 6 bases, and 10 bases had no gene match. The source is a woman in her forties or fifties with alopecia areata. Some clones in this sample may be carry-over from other donors' samples. This sequence joins TRBV18 and TRBJ1-6; 8 positions match TRBD1. Sequencing was performed on whole blood, taken in connection with sensitization to the hapten diphenylcyclopropenone (DPC). The CDR3 here is CASSLRGQASSYNSPLHF. The CDR3 DNA follows: TGTGCCAGCTCGCTCAGGGGGCAGGCGAGCTCCTATAATTCACCCCTCCACTTT.